The 5 T cell receptor beta chains given below trace back to one sample, sequenced in a study of T cell responses to AZD1222 COVID-19 vaccine. This table comes from immunoSEQ multiplex PCR, and its TCRdb copy is limited to in-frame clones, with some not included. The table includes 140,000 to 150,000 clones, around 91% detected once. Sequencing was performed on peripheral blood, taken on day 0 of AZD1222 vaccination. Receptor source: an adult in good health.

This clone was detected many times. This chain joins TRBV6-4 and TRBJ2-1; TRBD2 is a possible D gene (6 bases). Germline V gives CDR1 MRHNA, CDR2 SNTAGT. V was pared by 2 bases and J by 7 bases, with 12 bases between. The CDR3 is made up of 14 amino acids. CDR3 region: CASSDGTAGNEQFF. For the CDR3, the DNA is TGTGCCAGCAGTGACGGGACTGCGGGGAATGAGCAGTTCTTC.

The rearrangement uses TRBV7-9 and TRBJ1-5; D unclear. In germline, CDR1 is SEHNR, CDR2 FQNEAQ (reference sequence). The CDR3 runs 16 residues. Trimming pared 1 base from V and 0 bases from J, leaving 10 bases between. The CDR3 loop is CASSLGADYSNQPQHF. CDR3 nucleotides: TGTGCCAGCAGCTTAGGGGCGGACTATAGCAATCAGCCCCAGCATTTT.

This rearrangement joins TRBV28 to TRBJ2-1; D perhaps matches TRBD1 (6 bases). Germline V CDR1 and CDR2: MDHEN, SYDVKM. The V end lost 2 bases, the J end lost 3 bases, and 11 bases lay between the germline ends. This CDR3 contains 15 residues. CDR3 nucleotides: TGTGCCAGCAGTTTAGGGGGCGTTTTCTACAATGAGCAGTTCTTC. This codes for CASSLGGVFYNEQFF. Full variable domain (outside the CDR3, taken from reference TRBV28 and TRBJ2-1): DVKVTQSSRYLVKRTGEKVFLECVQDMDHENMFWYRQDPGLGLRLIYFSYDVKMKEKGDIPEGYSVSREKKERFSLILESASTNQTSMYLCASSLGGVFYNEQFFGPGTRLTVL.

CDR3 nucleotides: TGTGCCAGCAGTGAATGGAGAGGGACTAGCGGGACCTACGAGCAGTACTTC. This sequence encodes CASSEWRGTSGTYEQYF. The rearrangement uses TRBV6-1 and TRBJ2-7; 13 bases line up with TRBD2. Germline V gene sequence: CDR1 MNHNS, CDR2 SASEGT. The CDR3 loop spans 17 amino acids. Trimming removed 2 bases from V and 2 bases from J; junction bases left unmatched: 6.

This chain links TRBV27 with TRBJ2-7, with D possibly being TRBD2 (6 bases). Per germline, CDR1 MNHEY and CDR2 SMNVEV (reference sequence). V shed 5 bases and J shed 3 bases, with 8 bases lying between them. The CDR3 runs to 12 residues. The CDR3: CASSVGGYEQYF. The CDR3 DNA reads TGTGCCAGCAGTGTGGGAGGCTACGAGCAGTACTTC.